This T cell receptor beta chain was captured by sequencing in a study of cytomegalovirus exposure and HLA in healthy donors. Study-wide background: From HLA-typed donors, an early data release held about 85 million unique TCRs. When 350 to 500 donors were genotyped, about 80% of them were found to fall in the Caucasian-associated ancestry cluster.

Study-level findings and limits: Most observed TCR sequences were rare, whereas some public TCRs were detected in many donors.

This clone occurred once. Its antigen is currently unknown. Primers for the PCR totalled 60 Vbeta and 13 Jbeta. Data came from immunoSEQ multiplex PCR; TCRdb stores just in-frame clones and leaves some out. The sample holds about 170,000 clones, around 80% seen once. The V gene's germline CDR1 is LGHNT and CDR2 FRNRAP. V lost 1 base and J 6 bases, leaving 15 bases between the germline ends. CDR3 length: 15 amino acids. This receptor was identified in a man aged 25 to 40 in good health and CMV-seropositive. Material: PBMCs. The V call is TRBV12-5, the J call TRBJ1-2; D possibly corresponds to TRBD1 (6 bases). The CDR3 loop reads CASGLGGTGKDGYTF. The CDR3 nucleotides are TGTGCTAGTGGTTTGGGGGGAACAGGGAAGGATGGCTACACCTTC. Full variable domain (missing parts from reference TRBV12-5 and TRBJ1-2): DARVTQTPRHKVTEMGQEVTMRCQPILGHNTVFWYRQTMMQGLELLAYFRNRAPLDDSGMPKDRFSAEMPDATLATLKIQPSEPRDSAVYFCASGLGGTGKDGYTFGSGTRLTVV.